These T cell receptor beta chains were read from a single sample in a study of T-cell reconstitution after alpha-beta-depleted transplantation in children. TCRdb re-called the PCR reads with MiXCR, one entry per CDR3 protein. The data hold a few hundred thousand distinct CDR3 sequences, with about a tenth observed a single time. The material sequenced was PBMCs from the stem cell graft donor, taken from the stem cell graft. These receptors came from a human donor who donated a stem cell graft to a child with acute lymphoblastic leukemia. Each CDR3 is given with its conserved first and last residue. The D gene is left open where the match is weak. The size entry is marked missing in some rows and otherwise reads once, few, many or a size class.

many . TRBJ2-2 15 TRBV18 TGTGCCAGCTCACCAGGAGGGCGCGACACCGGGGAGCTGTTTTTT CASSPGGRDTGELFF
. TRBD1 TRBJ2-2 14 TRBV5-1 TGCGCCAGCAGCCCCGGACAGGGCTCCGGGGAGCTGTTTTTT CASSPGQGSGELFF
many TRBD1 TRBJ1-3 15 TRBV28 TGTGCCAGCAGTTTAGACAGGGGCTCTGGAAACACCATATATTTT CASSLDRGSGNTIYF
. . TRBJ1-1 14 TRBV7-2 TGTGCCAGCAGCTCGCAGGCAGGGAACACTGAAGCTTTCTTT CASSSQAGNTEAFF
. TRBD1 TRBJ1-2 13 TRBV10-3 TGTGCCATCAGGGAAGGGACAGGAGGTGGCTACACCTTC CAIREGTGGGYTF
. TRBD1 TRBJ1-1 15 TRBV2 TGTGCCACAGTAGAACAGGGGAACGTCGACACTGAAGCTTTCTTT CATVEQGNVDTEAFF
many . TRBJ1-5 13 TRBV5-5 TGTGCCAGCAGCTTGGCGGTGGGACAGCCCCAGCATTTT CASSLAVGQPQHF
. TRBD1 TRBJ2-7 14 TRBV6-1 TGTGCCAGCAGTGGACAGGGGGTCTCCTACGAGCAGTACTTC CASSGQGVSYEQYF
. TRBD1 TRBJ1-5 16 TRBV7-9 TGTGCCAGCAGCACGCCAAGGGACAGCAGCAATCAGCCCCAGCATTTT CASSTPRDSSNQPQHF
few . TRBJ2-5 17 TRBV5-1 TGCGCCAGCAGACTATCCGGACAGCTACCGTACCAAGAGACCCAGTACTTC CASRLSGQLPYQETQYF
few . TRBJ2-2 13 TRBV5-1 TGCGCCAGCTGTAGGGCTGGCACCGGGGAGCTGTTTTTT CASCRAGTGELFF
. . TRBJ2-1 14 TRBV25-1 TGTGCCAGCAGTGGGCAAGGACCCTACAATGAGCAGTTCTTC CASSGQGPYNEQFF
. . TRBJ1-2 13 TRBV25-1 TGTGCCAGCAGTGAGGGGACGGCCTATGGCTACACCTTC CASSEGTAYGYTF
. . TRBJ1-2 14 TRBV15 TGTGCCACCAGCAGAGAAAGAAGGGGCTTTGGCTACACCTTC CATSRERRGFGYTF
. TRBD1 TRBJ2-7 13 TRBV12-3/TRBV12-4 TGTGCCAGCAGTCGGGACAGTTATTACGAGCAGTACTTC CASSRDSYYEQYF
few . TRBJ1-5 17 TRBV4-1 TGCGCCAGCAGCCAAGGGTTGTCAGGTTATAGCAATCAGCCCCAGCATTTT CASSQGLSGYSNQPQHF
few . TRBJ2-1 13 TRBV6-2/TRBV6-3 TGTGCCAGCAGTTATGTGAAGTACAATGAGCAGTTCTTC CASSYVKYNEQFF
. . TRBJ1-5 16 TRBV12-3/TRBV12-4 TGTGCCAGCAGTCCCCAGGGTTTCGGGAGCAATCAGCCCCAGCATTTT CASSPQGFGSNQPQHF
few TRBD1 TRBJ2-7 12 TRBV18 TGTGCCAGCTCACGGGACAGGGGCGAGCAGTACTTC CASSRDRGEQYF
few TRBD1 TRBJ2-5 15 TRBV19 TGTGCCAGTAGTATCAGACAGGGGAGCGGGGAGACCCAGTACTTC CASSIRQGSGETQYF
. . TRBJ1-1 12 TRBV4-1 TGCGCCAGCAGCCACATGAACACTGAAGCTTTCTTT CASSHMNTEAFF
. TRBD2 TRBJ2-1 16 TRBV4-3 TGCGCCAGCAGCCACTTTATAGCGGGGGGGGACAATGAGCAGTTCTTC CASSHFIAGGDNEQFF
few TRBD2 TRBJ2-3 15 TRBV7-8 TGTGCCAGCAGCTCAGGAGCGGGGGCTTGGGATACGCAGTATTTT CASSSGAGAWDTQYF
. . TRBJ2-2 13 TRBV6-2/TRBV6-3 TGTGCCAGCAGTTCCCAACTTCCCCGGGAGCTGTTTTTT CASSSQLPRELFF
few TRBD2 TRBJ2-2 17 TRBV4-1 TGCGCCAGCCGCGGGGGCCTAGCGGGCGACGGCACCGGGGAGCTGTTTTTT CASRGGLAGDGTGELFF
few TRBD1 TRBJ2-7 15 TRBV4-1 TGCGCCAGCAGCCCCCACGGGACAGGGGGGGTCGAGCAGTACTTC CASSPHGTGGVEQYF
few . TRBJ2-5 16 TRBV7-2 TGTGCCAGCAGCTTAGCGGGGTCAGGGCTGCGAGAGACCCAGTACTTC CASSLAGSGLRETQYF
. . TRBJ2-2 16 TRBV11-2 TGTGCCAGCATACTCACGCTGGAGGACCCCCCCGGGGAGCTGTTTTTT CASILTLEDPPGELFF
few . TRBJ2-1 13 TRBV7-9 TGTGCCAGCAGCCAAAAGAATAGTCTTGAGCAGTTCTTC CASSQKNSLEQFF
many TRBD1 TRBJ1-1 14 TRBV7-3 TGTGCCAGCAGCGCAGGACAGGGAGGCACTGAAGCTTTCTTT CASSAGQGGTEAFF
few TRBD1 TRBJ2-2 16 TRBV4-1 TGCGCCAGCAGCCGGATACAGGGGGGTAACGCCGGGGAGCTGTTTTTT CASSRIQGGNAGELFF
few . TRBJ2-3 13 TRBV5-1 TGCGCCAGCAGCGCCCGACTAGAAGATACGCAGTATTTT CASSARLEDTQYF
. . TRBJ2-3 14 TRBV5-1 TGCGCCAGCAGCTTGAATACAAACACAGATACGCAGTATTTT CASSLNTNTDTQYF
. . TRBJ2-1 11 TRBV20-1 TGCAGTGCTAGAGATCCCAATGAGCAGTTCTTC CSARDPNEQFF
few TRBD2 TRBJ2-5 15 TRBV20-1 TGCAGTGCTAGAGAAACTATAGCGGGAGGAGAGACCCAGTACTTC CSARETIAGGETQYF
. . TRBJ2-3 13 TRBV4-1 TGCGCCAGCAGCCAACGGACACCAGATACGCAGTATTTT CASSQRTPDTQYF
few TRBD2 TRBJ2-7 14 TRBV20-1 TGCAGTGCTAGCCCTAGCGGGACAACCTACGAGCAGTACTTC CSASPSGTTYEQYF
. TRBD2 TRBJ2-1 17 TRBV15 TGTGCCACCAGCTCCCGGACTAGCAGTTGGGTGGGCAATGAGCAGTTCTTC CATSSRTSSWVGNEQFF
few . TRBJ1-4 13 TRBV20-1 TGCAGTGCTAAGCGTTCAACTAATGAAAAACTGTTTTTT CSAKRSTNEKLFF
. . TRBJ1-1 13 TRBV7-9 TGTGCCAGCAGCTTAGCAGGGCGCCCTGAAGCTTTCTTT CASSLAGRPEAFF
. . TRBJ2-1 12 TRBV7-9 TGTGCCAGCAGCTTAGTGACTAACCCACAGTTCTTC CASSLVTNPQFF
. . TRBJ2-3 15 TRBV20-1 TGCAGTGCTAGTCACCAGGGGGGCGGGTGGGGTACGCAGTATTTT CSASHQGGGWGTQYF
few TRBD2 TRBJ2-1 14 TRBV27 TGTGCCAGCAGGGGAACTAGCGGACGCGGCGAGCAGTTCTTC CASRGTSGRGEQFF
. TRBD2 TRBJ2-5 18 TRBV29-1 TGCAGCGCCCCGAGTCCCCTACTAGCGGGAGGCTCCCAAGAGACCCAGTACTTC CSAPSPLLAGGSQETQYF
few . TRBJ2-7 13 TRBV27 TGTGCCAGCAGTCCTGGAACAGGGTTCGAGCAGTACTTC CASSPGTGFEQYF